This section outlines one TCR beta chain sequence together with its context. Its matching antigen is unknown. Every TCR beta cDNA library bore unique molecular identifiers. One entry per CDR3 protein results from TCRdb running MiXCR on the PCR reads. The repertoire consists of hundreds of thousands of distinct CDR3 sequences, with approximately 60% occurring once and the leading ten covering roughly 10%. This entry comes from a study of post-analysis software for immune sequencing data. Study information: Clinical courses comprised relapsing-remitting, secondary progressive and progressive-relapsing multiple sclerosis. Regarding the study as a whole: The study found TRBV5-6, TRBV5-1 and TRBV20-1 among 4 or 5 TRBV segments more frequent in patients than controls.

Germline assignment: CDR1 SNHLY and CDR2 FYNNEI. V lost 6 bases to trimming and J lost 1 base; unmatched junction nucleotides: 8. This CDR3 region has 15 residues. The V and J genes are TRBV2 and TRBJ2-5; 7 bases align to TRBD1. The receptor was isolated from a girl aged 2 to 9 with multiple sclerosis. Material: blood. The CDR3 sequence: CASRAITGAQETQYF. CDR3 DNA sequence: TGTGCCAGCAGGGCAATTACAGGGGCCCAAGAGACCCAGTACTTC. The whole variable domain, filled in from reference TRBV2 and TRBJ2-5, reads EPEVTQTPSHQVTQMGQEVILRCVPISNHLYFYWYRQILGQKVEFLVSFYNNEISEKSEIFDDQFSVERPDGSNFTLKIRSTKLEDSAMYFCASRAITGAQETQYFGPGTRLLVL.